These 12 T cell receptor beta chains came from one sample sequenced in a study of T cell repertoires in cytomegalovirus infection. TCRdb passed the reads through MiXCR, listing each CDR3 protein once. The repertoire has some 99,000 distinct CDR3 sequences, 29% of them found once; the top ten carry 80% to 85%. The antigens for these receptors are not known. The material was CD8+ T cells from cultured PBMCs, obtained from culture after CMV antigen stimulation. These receptor sequences come from a human donor in good health (CMV status not recorded). Some clones in this sample may be carry-over from other donors' samples.

This clonotype has a handful of counts. This CDR3 is CASSPGAGELFF. The CDR3 DNA is TGTGCCAGCAGCCCAGGGGCCGGGGAGCTGTTTTTT. This chain connects TRBV7-6 to TRBJ2-2, with D maybe TRBD1 (6 bases). CDR3 length: 12 amino acids. Per germline, CDR1 SGHVS and CDR2 FNYEAQ. Trimming shortened V by 5 bases and J by 6 bases, and 7 bases separated the two germline ends. Full variable domain (rest looked up from reference TRBV7-6 and TRBJ2-2): GAGVSQSPRYKVTKRGQDVALRCDPISGHVSLYWYRQALGQGPEFLTYFNYEAQQDKSGLPNDRFSAERPEGSISTLTIQRTEQRDSAMYRCASSPGAGELFFGEGSRLTVL.

This clonotype was counted only a few times. The genes are TRBV25-1 and TRBJ2-7; D not certain. The V gene lost 4 bases and the J gene lost 3 bases, with 16 bases spanning the gap. This CDR3 has 15 amino acids. CDR1 MGHDK and CDR2 SYGVNS come from the germline V gene. CDR3 DNA: TGTGCCAGCAGTGCGGGCACGCTCCCCTTCTACGAGCAGTACTTC. This gives the protein CASSAGTLPFYEQYF.

The gene calls are TRBV11-2 and TRBJ1-1, with TRBD1 matching 9 bases. CDR3 length equals 16 residues. From germline, CDR1 is SGHAT and CDR2 FQNNGV. Trimming at V came to 4 bases and at J to 1 base, leaving 7 bases not matched to a gene. CDR3 coding DNA: TGTGCCAGCAGCTGGGACAGGGAGGACCCGAACACTGAAGCTTTCTTT. Translated: CASSWDREDPNTEAFF.

V gene TRBV7-6 combines with J gene TRBJ2-5; the D is unclear. Germline-derived CDR1 and CDR2 are SGHVS and FNYEAQ. There are 18 residues in the CDR3. Trimming pared 2 bases from V and 4 bases from J, leaving 23 bases between. The CDR3 DNA reads TGTGCCAGCAGCTTACTTTCGCCCTGGACCACCCCCAGAGAGACCCAGTACTTC. Its translation: CASSLLSPWTTPRETQYF.

This clonotype appeared once. The rearrangement uses TRBV27 and TRBJ2-7; 10 bases line up with TRBD2. The junction had 15 bases not matched to a gene; V was cut back by 6 bases and J by 7 bases. Germline V gene data show CDR1 as MNHEY and CDR2 as SMNVEV (reference sequence). The CDR3 spans 16 residues. Here the CDR3 DNA reads TGTGCCAGCAGCCCAAGTCGGGCTAGCGGGGGACCAGAGCAGTACTTC. Translation: CASSPSRASGGPEQYF.

The V and J genes are TRBV5-6 and TRBJ2-7; no clear D. This CDR3 has 13 residues. The ends were cut back, 2 bases at V and 5 bases at J, with 11 bases in the middle. The V gene's germline CDR1 is SGHDT and CDR2 YYEEEE. This CDR3 reads CASSFTNLHEQYF. The CDR3 region has the DNA TGTGCCAGCAGCTTCACCAACCTACACGAGCAGTACTTC.

This clonotype was observed many times. The chain uses TRBV12-3 or TRBV12-4 and TRBJ2-3; 8 positions match TRBD2. The CDR3 consists of 15 residues. V gave up 6 bases and J gave up 5 bases; unmatched junction bases: 10. The DNA of the CDR3 is TGTGCCAGCAGGTTCCTAGGCGGGGGGTTAGATACGCAGTATTTT. Its protein product is CASRFLGGGLDTQYF.

This clonotype has at least ten counts. This chain uses TRBV13 with TRBJ2-1, with D perhaps matching TRBD1 or TRBD2 (5 bases each). Trimming pared 1 base from V and 5 bases from J, leaving 27 bases between. The CDR3 has 20 amino acids. Germline CDR1 reads PRHDT; CDR2 reads FYEKMQ (reference sequence). CDR3 in DNA: TGTGCCAGCAGCTTAGAATTCGTGTTAGTGGGGGACGCTACCCACAATGAGCAGTTCTTC. Translation gives CASSLEFVLVGDATHNEQFF.

The sample holds a few counts of this clonotype. V and J are TRBV19 and TRBJ2-3; 7 bases are shared with TRBD1. J was trimmed by 6 bases and V by 6 bases; bases with no gene match: 6. Germline lookup yields CDR1 LNHDA and CDR2 SQIVND (reference sequence). This CDR3 spans 13 amino acids. As DNA, the CDR3 is TGTGCCAGTAGGGACAGGAGCAGGGATACGCAGTATTTT. Amino acid sequence: CASRDRSRDTQYF.

Comments on this clonotype: Given a much more abundant clone one base away, this may be a read error. Given the absence of the conserved phenylalanine or tryptophan at the CDR3 end, a read error is likely. The chain recombines TRBV28 with TRBJ2-1; 10 positions match TRBD1. This CDR3 contains 15 residues. Per germline, CDR1 MDHEN and CDR2 SYDVKM. V lost 3 bases, J lost 5 bases, and 4 bases stayed unmatched. The CDR3 loop is CASSFGTGDHNEQFL. CDR3 nucleotide sequence: TGTGCCAGCAGTTTCGGGACAGGGGACCACAATGAGCAGTTCCTC.

V gene TRBV6-5 combines with J gene TRBJ2-2, with 11 bases fitting TRBD2. The CDR3 covers 13 residues. Germline V gives CDR1 MNHEY, CDR2 SVGAGI. V was pared by 9 bases and J by 6 bases, with 3 bases of the junction left unmatched. The CDR3 nucleotides are TGTGCCAGTAGCGGGGGGGGAGCCGGGGAGCTGTTTTTT. Residues: CASSGGGAGELFF.

This clonotype was picked up a small number of times. The rearrangement uses TRBV13 and TRBJ2-6, with D tentatively TRBD1 or TRBD2 (5 bases each). CDR3 length equals 14 residues. V gave up 6 bases and J gave up 1 base, with 7 bases separating them. CDR1 and CDR2 (germline): PRHDT, FYEKMQ (reference sequence). CDR3 nucleotide sequence: TGTGCCAGCAGTGGGGGTTCTGGGGCCAACGTCCTGACTTTC. It codes for CASSGGSGANVLTF.